This note documents a single T cell receptor (beta chain) sequence. No antigen is known for it. This entry is derived from a study of T cell responses to AZD1222 COVID-19 vaccine. Study-level points and caveats: Only a handful of people who got AZD1222 tested seropositive at baseline. Spike-specific TCR breadth and depth were elevated following two AZD1222 doses. Females made up more of the donors, who were largely white British, and clonal diversity may have come out too low.

Some clones are missing from TCRdb's copy, which holds only in-frame ones; the method was immunoSEQ multiplex PCR. The repertoire holds some 200,000 clones, with roughly 91% as singletons. Pooled samples include second doses given at about 4 or 12 weeks. The specimen comprised peripheral blood, sampled 28 days after the second AZD1222 dose. This TCR derives from an adult who received the AZD1222 COVID-19 vaccine.

The CDR3 nucleotides read TGTGCCAGCAGCTTGGGTTCTTTAGCTGGCCCCTCCAATCAGCCCCAGCATTTT. Translation: CASSLGSLAGPSNQPQHF. V gene TRBV5-6 combines with J gene TRBJ1-5; D unclear. CDR1 and CDR2 from the germline V gene are SGHDT and YYEEEE. Trimming shortened V by 0 bases and J by 3 bases, and 19 bases separated the two germline ends. The CDR3 sequence is 18 residues long.